This TCR beta chain stems from a study of T-cell reconstitution after alpha-beta-depleted transplantation in children. Germline-derived CDR1 and CDR2 are MNHEY and SVGEGT. This CDR3 comprises 14 residues. The V end was cut by 4 bases, the J end by 13 bases, with 19 bases between. Construction of the TCRbeta library involved unique molecular identifiers. A single record per CDR3 protein comes from TCRdb applying MiXCR to the PCR reads. The repertoire holds 200,000 to 300,000 distinct CDR3 sequences, with 12% as singletons. This clonotype was seen at least ten times. The chain is built from TRBV6-2 or TRBV6-3 and TRBJ2-2; the D is unclear. The sequences come from PBMCs from the stem cell graft donor, collected from the stem cell graft. This TCR came from a human donor who donated a stem cell graft to a child with acute lymphoblastic leukemia. Written as DNA, the CDR3 is TGTGCCAGCAGTTTACTCCTCGAACATAGTGTGCTGTTTTTT. Its translation: CASSLLLEHSVLFF.